Presented here are 28 T cell receptor beta chains from one specimen sequenced in a study of T cell repertoires in cytomegalovirus infection. MiXCR, applied by TCRdb to the reads, yields one record per CDR3 protein. Of some 700,000 distinct CDR3 sequences in the sample, around 35% were seen once. These receptors have no identified antigens. Specimen: cultured PBMCs, collected from culture after CMV antigen stimulation. Every receptor here comes from a human donor in good health (CMV status not recorded). Some clones in this sample may be carry-over from other donors' samples.

This clonotype was counted between two and nine times. The chain carries TRBV6-8 and TRBJ2-7; weak D call: TRBD1 (6 bases). The V gene's germline CDR1 is MNHGY and CDR2 SAAAGT. The CDR3 loop spans 14 amino acids. V was shortened by 6 bases and J by 1 base, with 13 bases between the two germline ends. This CDR3 reads CASSAGTPSYEQYF. CDR3 nucleotide sequence: TGTGCCAGCAGCGCCGGGACACCTTCCTACGAGCAGTACTTC.

This chain uses TRBV20-1 with TRBJ2-1, with a tentative D call TRBD2 (5 bases). Germline CDR1 and CDR2: DFQATT and SNEGSKA (reference sequence). Trimming stripped 3 bases from V and 2 bases from J, with 11 bases between. The CDR3 contains 14 residues. The CDR3 DNA follows: TGCAGTGCTAGTGATTTACTAGCCTACAATGAGCAGTTCTTC. Amino acid sequence: CSASDLLAYNEQFF.

The genes are TRBV12-3 or TRBV12-4 and TRBJ1-5, with 8 positions matching TRBD1. This CDR3 contains 14 residues. Trimming took 7 bases from V and 5 from J; bases not matched to a gene: 7. Here the CDR3 reads CASTVQGEHQPQHF. The CDR3 DNA reads TGTGCCAGCACCGTACAGGGGGAGCATCAGCCCCAGCATTTT.

This clonotype was detected a few times. The chain links TRBV29-1 to TRBJ2-7; TRBD2 agrees at 12 bases. Trimming at V came to 4 bases and at J to 6 bases, leaving 10 bases not matched to a gene. CDR3 length: 15 residues. Germline CDR1 SQVTM, CDR2 ANQGSEA. The CDR3 sequence: CSVVTLAGGDGEQYF. The CDR3 region has the DNA TGCAGCGTTGTTACTCTAGCGGGAGGGGACGGCGAGCAGTACTTC.

At least ten counts were recorded for this clonotype. The chain recombines TRBV7-3 with TRBJ2-1; D possibly corresponds to TRBD2 (7 bases). The germline V gene encodes CDR1 SGHTA and CDR2 FQGTGA. V was cut by 3 bases and J by 6 bases, with 12 bases left in between. The CDR3 has 14 residues. The CDR3 protein is CASSFGGGPNEQFF. The CDR3 coding sequence is TGTGCCAGCAGCTTTGGGGGGGGGCCCAATGAGCAGTTCTTC.

This clonotype was seen a handful of times. The genes are TRBV6-1 and TRBJ2-7, with 7 bases identical to TRBD1. The CDR3 covers 14 residues. V lost 2 bases and J lost 4; bases outside the gene matches: 5. CDR1 is MNHNS and CDR2 is SASEGT in the germline V gene. The CDR3 nucleotides read TGTGCCAGCAGTGAATACCCGACAGGGTACGAGCAGTACTTC. Amino acid sequence: CASSEYPTGYEQYF.

The chain carries TRBV19 and TRBJ2-1; a possible D gene is TRBD2 (6 bases). The CDR3 runs to 16 residues. Germline lookup yields CDR1 LNHDA and CDR2 SQIVND (reference sequence). Trimming removed 6 bases at V and 8 bases at J, with 23 bases between. The CDR3 bases are TGTGCCAGTAGCACCGGGGAGCTGGAGGGCGGCGATGAGCAGTTCTTC. It is translated as CASSTGELEGGDEQFF.

The chain employs TRBV7-8 and TRBJ2-4, with a possible D match to TRBD2 (6 bases). Germline CDR1 reads SGHVS; CDR2 reads FQNEAQ. Trimming shortened V by 3 bases and J by 6 bases, and 18 bases separated the two germline ends. The CDR3 loop spans 16 amino acids. The CDR3 DNA sequence: TGTGCCAGCAGCTTTATTCTTTTAGCGGCGAGAAACATTCAGTACTTC. The encoded protein is CASSFILLAARNIQYF.

This rearrangement joins TRBV2 to TRBJ2-3; 8 nucleotides line up with TRBD2. With V trimmed by 4 bases and J by 0 bases, 9 bases remained unmatched. CDR1 SNHLY and CDR2 FYNNEI come from the germline V gene. The CDR3 is made up of 17 amino acids. The CDR3, as DNA: TGTGCCAGCAGTGTAACCGGGACTAGTATAAGCACAGATACGCAGTATTTT. Amino acids: CASSVTGTSISTDTQYF. The variable domain in full, completed from reference TRBV2 and TRBJ2-3, reads EPEVTQTPSHQVTQMGQEVILRCVPISNHLYFYWYRQILGQKVEFLVSFYNNEISEKSEIFDDQFSVERPDGSNFTLKIRSTKLEDSAMYFCASSVTGTSISTDTQYFGPGTRLTVL.

The V and J genes are TRBV18 and TRBJ1-1; D remains unclear. The CDR3 totals 14 residues. Germline values: CDR1 KGHSH, CDR2 LQKENI. The V gene lost 4 bases and the J gene lost 4 bases, with 13 bases spanning the gap. CDR3 sequence reads: CASSQRASITEAFF. CDR3 in DNA: TGTGCCAGCTCACAAAGGGCGTCGATCACTGAAGCTTTCTTT. Full variable domain (rest looked up from reference TRBV18 and TRBJ1-1): NAGVMQNPRHLVRRRGQEARLRCSPMKGHSHVYWYRQLPEEGLKFMVYLQKENIIDESGMPKERFSAEFPKEGPSILRIQQVVRGDSAAYFCASSQRASITEAFFGQGTRLTVV.

The J gene is TRBJ2-3, the V gene TRBV19; 11 positions agree with TRBD2. Germline assignment: CDR1 LNHDA and CDR2 SQIVND (reference sequence). V lost 10 bases to trimming and J lost 1 base; unmatched junction nucleotides: 7. The CDR3 sequence is 15 residues long. The CDR3: CATSGLAGRTDTQYF. CDR3 bases: TGTGCCACCTCCGGACTAGCGGGCCGCACAGATACGCAGTATTTT.

This clonotype was observed a few times. This chain joins TRBV7-2 and TRBJ2-3; 9 positions match TRBD2. V trimming: 2 bases; J trimming: 7 bases; junction bases outside the gene matches: 10. Germline CDR1 SGHTA, CDR2 FQGNSA. The CDR3 is 16 residues long. The CDR3 DNA is TGTGCCAGCAGCTTATGGGCGGGAGGGCTTGCTTATACGCAGTATTTT. It codes for CASSLWAGGLAYTQYF.

This sequence joins TRBV19 and TRBJ1-5; D might be TRBD1 (5 bases). Germline V gene sequence: CDR1 LNHDA, CDR2 SQIVND (reference sequence). The CDR3 consists of 17 residues. Between the trimmed V and J ends, which lost 7 bases and 3 bases, there was a span of 22 bases. CDR3 loop: CASNGRARGSSNQPQHF. As DNA, the CDR3 is TGTGCCAGTAATGGTCGTGCGAGGGGCAGCTCCAATCAGCCCCAGCATTTT.

This rearrangement joins TRBV7-2 to TRBJ2-7, with D maybe TRBD1 (6 bases). Between the trimmed V and J ends, which lost 4 bases and 3 bases, there was a span of 13 bases. The germline V gene has CDR1 SGHTA and CDR2 FQGNSA. There are 14 residues in the CDR3. The CDR3 DNA follows: TGTGCCAGCAGCTCACCCGGGACAATCTACGAGCAGTACTTC. It encodes CASSSPGTIYEQYF. The complete variable domain, with remaining parts taken from reference TRBV7-2 and TRBJ2-7, reads GAGVSQSPSNKVTEKGKDVELRCDPISGHTALYWYRQSLGQGLEFLIYFQGNSAPDKSGLPSDRFSAERTGGSVSTLTIQRTQQEDSAVYLCASSSPGTIYEQYFGPGTRLTVT.

This sequence joins TRBV4-1 and TRBJ2-1; 7 positions agree with TRBD2. This CDR3 spans 16 amino acids. Germline V CDR1 and CDR2: MGHRA, YSYEKL. With V trimmed by 0 bases and J by 9 bases, 11 bases remained unmatched. This chain's CDR3 is CASSQDRVGGRGEQFF. The CDR3 nucleotides are TGCGCCAGCAGCCAAGATCGGGTGGGAGGGAGAGGTGAGCAGTTCTTC.

The CDR3 spells CASSYSSVQPQHF. The CDR3 DNA is TGTGCCAGCAGTTACTCGTCGGTTCAGCCCCAGCATTTT. V is TRBV6-2 or TRBV6-3 and J is TRBJ1-5; no firm D call. The CDR3 covers 13 residues. In germline, CDR1 is MNHEY, CDR2 SVGEGT. With 0 bases removed from V and 6 bases from J, the gap between germline ends came to 6 bases.

The chain couples TRBV6-5 to TRBJ1-1; possible D gene TRBD1, 5 bases. Trimming stripped 5 bases from V and 2 bases from J, with 12 bases between. Germline V lookup: CDR1 MNHEY, CDR2 SVGAGI. The CDR3 loop spans 14 amino acids. The CDR3 sequence is CASSRGPGNTEAFF. DNA of the CDR3: TGTGCCAGCAGTCGGGGACCGGGAAACACTGAAGCTTTCTTT.

This chain links TRBV5-4 with TRBJ2-7; D ambiguous. CDR1 SGHNT and CDR2 YYREEE come from the germline V gene (reference sequence). With 0 bases removed from V and 7 bases from J, the gap between germline ends came to 14 bases. This CDR3 has 14 amino acids. The CDR3 DNA is TGTGCCAGCAGCTTGGAGCCGGAGTGGCAGGAGCAGTACTTC. This codes for CASSLEPEWQEQYF. The complete variable domain, with remaining parts taken from reference TRBV5-4 and TRBJ2-7, reads ETGVTQSPTHLIKTRGQQVTLRCSSQSGHNTVSWYQQALGQGPQFIFQYYREEENGRGNFPPRFSGLQFPNYSSELNVNALELDDSALYLCASSLEPEWQEQYFGPGTRLTVT.

This clonotype occurred once. This sequence joins TRBV24-1 and TRBJ2-1, with 7 positions matching TRBD2. The V segment lost 8 bases and the J segment 5 bases; nucleotides outside the gene matches: 5. CDR3 length: 13 residues. Per germline, CDR1 KGHDR and CDR2 SFDVKD. The CDR3: CATTGTTNNEQFF. CDR3 nucleotides: TGTGCCACCACCGGGACTACAAACAATGAGCAGTTCTTC.

This clonotype was observed many times. The genes are TRBV7-2 and TRBJ2-5; no firm D call. V was pared by 5 bases and J by 5 bases, with 6 bases between. CDR3 length equals 11 residues. Germline loops: CDR1 SGHTA, CDR2 FQGNSA. The CDR3: CASSVEETQYF. The CDR3 nucleotides read TGTGCCAGCAGCGTAGAGGAGACCCAGTACTTC.

V and J are TRBV12-5 and TRBJ2-5; no firm D call. V gave up 3 bases and J gave up 5 bases, with 16 bases separating them. The CDR3 runs to 15 residues. The germline V gene encodes CDR1 LGHNT and CDR2 FRNRAP. CDR3 protein: CASGFEVIGLETQYF. Written as DNA, the CDR3 is TGTGCTAGTGGTTTCGAGGTGATCGGGCTTGAGACCCAGTACTTC.

The chain recombines TRBV12-3 or TRBV12-4 with TRBJ1-2; no firm D call. V was shortened by 7 bases and J by 7 bases, with 13 bases between the two germline ends. This CDR3 region has 12 residues. This CDR3 reads CASTLGFSGYTF. In DNA form, the CDR3 reads TGTGCCAGCACCCTTGGATTCAGTGGCTACACCTTC.

This clonotype was counted between two and nine times. The V call is TRBV6-1, the J call TRBJ2-5; D possibly corresponds to TRBD1 (6 bases). Germline loops: CDR1 MNHNS, CDR2 SASEGT. V lost 9 bases to trimming and J lost 3 bases, with 14 bases between them. This CDR3 has 13 amino acids. Here the CDR3 DNA reads TGTGCCAGTAGTACAGGGTCCAAAGAGACCCAGTACTTC. Residues: CASSTGSKETQYF.

This rearrangement joins TRBV14 to TRBJ2-4; D perhaps matches TRBD2 (5 bases). The germline CDR1 and CDR2 sequences are SGHDN and FVKESK. The CDR3 has 17 amino acids. The V end was cut by 4 bases, the J end by 2 bases, with 18 bases between. CDR3 coding DNA: TGTGCCAGCAGCCCCACTTTAGCGATTGGACCCAAAAACATTCAGTACTTC. Its protein is CASSPTLAIGPKNIQYF.

The J gene is TRBJ1-1, the V gene TRBV6-6, with D maybe TRBD1 (6 bases). There are 15 residues in the CDR3. The V end was cut by 6 bases, the J end by 0 bases, with 14 bases between. Germline V gene sequence: CDR1 MNHNY, CDR2 SVGAGI (reference sequence). The CDR3, as DNA: TGTGCCAGCAGGGGAACCGGGACAATGAACACTGAAGCTTTCTTT. Translation gives CASRGTGTMNTEAFF.

The chain links TRBV6-1 to TRBJ2-2; weak D call: TRBD2 (6 bases). This CDR3 contains 15 residues. The V end was cut by 2 bases, the J end by 1 base, with 8 bases between. Looked up from germline, CDR1 is MNHNS and CDR2 is SASEGT. Written as DNA, the CDR3 is TGTGCCAGCAGTGAATGGGGAGGGAACACCGGGGAGCTGTTTTTT. Protein sequence: CASSEWGGNTGELFF.

The V and J genes are TRBV7-6 and TRBJ2-1; TRBD2 matches at 9 bases. The V and J ends lost 5 bases and 6 bases, in that order; junction bases with no gene match: 11. The CDR3 runs to 16 residues. Germline CDR1 reads SGHVS; CDR2 reads FNYEAQ. CDR3 nucleotide sequence: TGTGCCAGCAGCCCGCGGGGGGGCAACCACCTCAATGAGCAGTTCTTC. Amino acids: CASSPRGGNHLNEQFF.

The rearrangement links TRBV7-2 to TRBJ2-7; no definite D call. CDR3 length equals 13 residues. The germline CDR1 and CDR2 sequences are SGHTA and FQGNSA. V was pared by 1 base and J by 6 bases, with 10 bases between. In nucleotides, the CDR3 is TGTGCCAGCAGCTTAGGGGAAGCGTTCGAGCAGTACTTC. The encoded protein is CASSLGEAFEQYF. Full variable domain (remainder filled in from reference TRBV7-2 and TRBJ2-7): GAGVSQSPSNKVTEKGKDVELRCDPISGHTALYWYRQSLGQGLEFLIYFQGNSAPDKSGLPSDRFSAERTGGSVSTLTIQRTQQEDSAVYLCASSLGEAFEQYFGPGTRLTVT.